This entry lists 19 T cell receptor beta chains sequenced from one sample in a study of cytomegalovirus exposure and HLA in healthy donors (dated by TCRdb to 2015 to 2018). The library was made by the immunoSEQ multiplex PCR assay. For the multiplex PCR, a mixture combining 60 forward primers for TCR Vbeta segments and 13 reverse primers for TCR Jbeta segments was used. Imported from immuneACCESS, the table was reduced by TCRdb to in-frame sequences with V and J called. These copies leave out some clones; in studies compared against another copy, an unresolved V gene accounts for under half, and the cause of the remainder is not known. Within this sample are about 62,000 clones, with around 87% of them counted one time only. Clones ranked in the top ten supply less than 1.5% of the sample. The specimen was PBMCs. The receptors were sampled from a man aged 18-30 years in good health and CMV-seronegative.

Here the CDR3 DNA reads TGTGCCAGCAGTTTAGCCCCCGACAGGGTGACTTCACCCCTCCACTTT. As protein: CASSLAPDRVTSPLHF. The chain links TRBV28 to TRBJ1-6; 7 bases match TRBD1. This CDR3 spans 16 amino acids. CDR1 and CDR2 (germline): MDHEN, SYDVKM. V trimming: 2 bases; J trimming: 9 bases; junction bases outside the gene matches: 10.

The chain joins TRBV6-5 to TRBJ1-4, with 8 positions matching TRBD1. The junction had 2 bases not matched to a gene; V was cut back by 6 bases and J by 2 bases. CDR3 length equals 14 residues. Germline-derived CDR1 and CDR2 are MNHEY and SVGAGI. CDR3 nucleotides: TGTGCCAGCAGCGACAGGGGTACTAATGAAAAACTGTTTTTT. Residues: CASSDRGTNEKLFF.

This clone came up once. The chain joins TRBV6-5 to TRBJ1-6, with D possibly matching TRBD1 (5 bases). Germline V CDR1 and CDR2: MNHEY, SVGAGI. This CDR3 is built from 15 residues. Trimming shortened V by 4 bases and J by 9 bases, and 16 bases separated the two germline ends. The CDR3 coding sequence is TGTGCCAGCAGTTCCGGGGGAGGGACCGGTTCACCCCTCCACTTT. Its protein is CASSSGGGTGSPLHF.

The chain joins TRBV10-3 to TRBJ2-1; the match to TRBD1 covers 11 bases. Trimming removed 6 bases from V and 6 bases from J; junction bases left unmatched: 7. The CDR3 length is 15 residues. CDR1 is ENHRY and CDR2 is SYGVKD in the germline V gene. CDR3 amino acids: CAISSDRGLFNEQFF. CDR3 coding DNA: TGTGCCATCAGCTCGGACAGGGGGCTTTTCAATGAGCAGTTCTTC.

The rearrangement uses TRBV27 and TRBJ2-5, with TRBD2 matching 9 bases. Germline CDR1 is MNHEY and CDR2 is SMNVEV (reference sequence). The CDR3 contains 14 residues. Germline trimming cut 5 bases from V and 5 bases from J; bases unmatched to any gene: 6. CDR3 coding DNA: TGTGCCAGCAGTCTCCTTAGCGGGGGTGAGACCCAGTACTTC. Protein sequence: CASSLLSGGETQYF.

This clone has a single count. The genes are TRBV5-1 and TRBJ2-7, with D unclear. The V gene's germline CDR1 is SGHRS and CDR2 YFSETQ. This CDR3 region has 13 residues. Trimming took 5 bases from V and 0 from J, leaving 9 bases between them. The DNA of the CDR3 is TGCGCCAGCAGGCCTCCCAGCTCCTACGAGCAGTACTTC. It is translated as CASRPPSSYEQYF.

This sequence joins TRBV7-8 and TRBJ1-5, with D uncertain. V was trimmed by 2 bases and J by 6 bases, leaving 23 bases between them. Germline CDR1 and CDR2: SGHVS and FQNEAQ. This CDR3 comprises 18 residues. CDR3 protein: CASSLLAVGGPPGQPQHF. CDR3 DNA sequence: TGTGCCAGCAGCTTATTAGCTGTTGGCGGGCCCCCGGGTCAGCCCCAGCATTTT.

The chain links TRBV28 to TRBJ2-5, with 11 bases aligning to TRBD1. The germline CDR1 and CDR2 sequences are MDHEN and SYDVKM. The CDR3 length is 13 residues. The V gene end was trimmed by 10 bases and the J gene end by 4 bases; junction bases not matched to a gene: 5. The CDR3 sequence is CATGTGGLETQYF. Here the CDR3 DNA reads TGTGCCACCGGGACAGGGGGTCTAGAGACCCAGTACTTC. The variable domain in full, with the rest retrieved from reference TRBV28 and TRBJ2-5, is DVKVTQSSRYLVKRTGEKVFLECVQDMDHENMFWYRQDPGLGLRLIYFSYDVKMKEKGDIPEGYSVSREKKERFSLILESASTNQTSMYLCATGTGGLETQYFGPGTRLLVL.

The chain couples TRBV2 to TRBJ2-5; D gene ambiguous. V was shortened by 0 bases and J by 5 bases, with 7 bases between the two germline ends. The CDR3 extends over 13 amino acids. The germline V gene encodes CDR1 SNHLY and CDR2 FYNNEI. CDR3 sequence reads: CASSEALGETQYF. CDR3 sequence (DNA): TGTGCCAGCAGTGAAGCGCTCGGGGAGACCCAGTACTTC.

The chain is built from TRBV11-3 and TRBJ2-7; D not certain. This CDR3 contains 11 residues. Germline-derived CDR1 and CDR2 are SGHNT and YENEEA. Trimming left V 5 bases short and J 7 bases short, with 9 bases between. Written as DNA, the CDR3 is TGTGCCAGCAGCCGGTCCGATGAGCAGTACTTC. This translates into CASSRSDEQYF.

The V gene is TRBV18, the J gene TRBJ2-7; no clear D gene. V gave up 2 bases and J gave up 0 bases, with 5 bases separating them. In germline, CDR1 is KGHSH, CDR2 LQKENI. The CDR3 spans 13 residues. The CDR3 spells CASSPDSSYEQYF. CDR3 bases: TGTGCCAGCTCACCAGATAGCTCCTACGAGCAGTACTTC.

The chain links TRBV7-2 to TRBJ2-1; D may be TRBD2 (5 bases). This CDR3 has 15 residues. From germline, CDR1 is SGHTA and CDR2 FQGNSA. Trimming removed 2 bases from V and 8 bases from J, with 16 bases in between. CDR3 amino acids: CASSLSGLEGDEQFF. CDR3 coding DNA: TGTGCCAGCAGCTTATCCGGGCTTGAGGGCGATGAGCAGTTCTTC. The full variable domain, in which reference TRBV7-2 and TRBJ2-1 provide the parts outside the CDR3, is GAGVSQSPSNKVTEKGKDVELRCDPISGHTALYWYRQSLGQGLEFLIYFQGNSAPDKSGLPSDRFSAERTGGSVSTLTIQRTQQEDSAVYLCASSLSGLEGDEQFFGPGTRLTVL.

The gene calls are TRBV2 and TRBJ1-2, with D maybe TRBD1 (5 bases). This CDR3 has 14 amino acids. V lost 1 base to trimming and J lost 8 bases, with 14 bases between them. Looked up from germline, CDR1 is SNHLY and CDR2 is FYNNEI. The CDR3 DNA reads as TGTGCCAGCAGTGAAGGGTCGGGGGTTTGGGGCTACACCTTC. Protein: CASSEGSGVWGYTF.

V usage is TRBV5-1 and J usage is TRBJ1-1; possible D gene TRBD1, 5 bases. Germline lookup yields CDR1 SGHRS and CDR2 YFSETQ. Trimming removed 0 bases from V and 6 bases from J, with 12 bases in between. The CDR3 is 14 residues long. This CDR3 reads CASSLEGFGAEAFF. As DNA, the CDR3 is TGCGCCAGCAGCTTGGAGGGGTTCGGAGCTGAAGCTTTCTTT.

The chain carries TRBV6-5 and TRBJ1-1; 9 bases agree with TRBD1. This CDR3 comprises 13 residues. The J segment lost 1 base and the V segment lost 8 bases, leaving 2 bases of the junction unmatched. Germline V gene data show CDR1 as MNHEY and CDR2 as SVGAGI. CDR3 nucleotides: TGTGCCAGCGGACAGGGGCCGAACACTGAAGCTTTCTTT. It specifies CASGQGPNTEAFF.

The chain employs TRBV30 and TRBJ1-1; the D is unclear. Trimming took off 1 base at V and 0 bases at J, with 6 bases between the two ends. The CDR3 sequence is 13 residues long. In germline, CDR1 is GTSNPN, CDR2 SVGIG (reference sequence). The CDR3, as DNA: TGTGCCTGGAGTGAGCTAGTGAACACTGAAGCTTTCTTT. Translating it yields CAWSELVNTEAFF.

This clone showed up just once. This chain joins TRBV2 and TRBJ1-1; D not resolved. The CDR3 runs 11 residues. Germline V lookup: CDR1 SNHLY, CDR2 FYNNEI. V dropped 5 bases and J dropped 10 bases, with 11 bases sitting between them. The CDR3 reads CASSPGGGAFF. The CDR3 coding sequence is TGTGCCAGCAGTCCGGGCGGAGGAGCTTTCTTT. The variable domain in full, with the rest retrieved from reference TRBV2 and TRBJ1-1, is EPEVTQTPSHQVTQMGQEVILRCVPISNHLYFYWYRQILGQKVEFLVSFYNNEISEKSEIFDDQFSVERPDGSNFTLKIRSTKLEDSAMYFCASSPGGGAFFGQGTRLTVV.

On this clone: This sample includes further DNA sequences coding for the same CDR3. V usage is TRBV28 and J usage is TRBJ1-1; no clear D gene. The V end lost 5 bases, the J end lost 1 base, and 2 bases lay between the germline ends. The V gene's germline CDR1 is MDHEN and CDR2 SYDVKM. This CDR3 is built from 11 residues. CDR3 in DNA: TGTGCCAGCAGTCAGAACACTGAAGCTTTCTTT. Translated: CASSQNTEAFF.

CDR3 sequence (DNA): TGCGCCAGCAGCTACGACGGGAAACCCAATGAGCAGTTCTTC. It codes for CASSYDGKPNEQFF. V and J are TRBV5-1 and TRBJ2-1, with D perhaps TRBD2 (5 bases). Trimming removed 3 bases at V and 6 bases at J, with 13 bases between. CDR1 is SGHRS, CDR2 YFSETQ, per germline. The CDR3 is made up of 14 amino acids. Full variable domain (missing parts from reference TRBV5-1 and TRBJ2-1): KAGVTQTPRYLIKTRGQQVTLSCSPISGHRSVSWYQQTPGQGLQFLFEYFSETQRNKGNFPGRFSGRQFSNSRSEMNVSTLELGDSALYLCASSYDGKPNEQFFGPGTRLTVL.